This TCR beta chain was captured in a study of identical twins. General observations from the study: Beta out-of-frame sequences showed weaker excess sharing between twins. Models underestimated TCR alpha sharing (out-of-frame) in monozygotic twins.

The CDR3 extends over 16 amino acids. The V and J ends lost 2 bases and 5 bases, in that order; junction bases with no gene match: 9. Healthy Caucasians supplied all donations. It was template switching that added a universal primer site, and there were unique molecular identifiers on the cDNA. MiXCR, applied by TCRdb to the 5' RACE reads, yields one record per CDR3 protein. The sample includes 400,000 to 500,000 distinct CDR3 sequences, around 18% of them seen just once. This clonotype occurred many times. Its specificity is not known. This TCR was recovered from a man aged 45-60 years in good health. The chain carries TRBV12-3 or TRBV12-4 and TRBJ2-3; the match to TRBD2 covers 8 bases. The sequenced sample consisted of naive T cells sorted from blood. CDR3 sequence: CASSLTPGGVLDTQYF. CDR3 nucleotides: TGTGCCAGCAGTTTAACGCCCGGGGGGGTACTAGATACGCAGTATTTT.